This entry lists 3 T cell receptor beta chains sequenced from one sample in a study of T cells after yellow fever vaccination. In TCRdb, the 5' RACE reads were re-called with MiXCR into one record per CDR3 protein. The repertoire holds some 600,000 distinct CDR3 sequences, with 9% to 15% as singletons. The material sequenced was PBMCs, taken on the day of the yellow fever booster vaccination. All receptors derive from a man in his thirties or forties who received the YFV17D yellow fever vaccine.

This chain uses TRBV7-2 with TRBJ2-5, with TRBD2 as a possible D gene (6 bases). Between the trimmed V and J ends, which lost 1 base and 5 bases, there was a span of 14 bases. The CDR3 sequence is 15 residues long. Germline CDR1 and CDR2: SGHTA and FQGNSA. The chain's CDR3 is CASSLGGGVEETQYF. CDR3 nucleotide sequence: TGTGCCAGCAGCTTAGGTGGAGGGGTGGAGGAGACCCAGTACTTC.

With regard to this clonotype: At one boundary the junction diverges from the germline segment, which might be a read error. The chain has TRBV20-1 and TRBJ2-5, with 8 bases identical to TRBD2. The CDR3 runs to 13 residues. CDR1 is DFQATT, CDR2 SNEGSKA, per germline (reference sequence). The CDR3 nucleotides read TGCAGTTCTAGGGGCGGGGGGCAAGAGACCCAGTACTTC. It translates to CSSRGGGQETQYF.

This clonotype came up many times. The CDR3 nucleotides are TGTGCCAGCAGCTTAGTAGCGTCTAGAAGGGATGAGCAGTTCTTC. Protein: CASSLVASRRDEQFF. The chain employs TRBV7-2 and TRBJ2-1, with D perhaps matching TRBD2 (5 bases). Germline CDR1 and CDR2: SGHTA and FQGNSA. This CDR3 region has 15 residues. Trimming shortened V by 1 base and J by 8 bases, and 15 bases separated the two germline ends. The full variable domain, rest sourced from reference TRBV7-2 and TRBJ2-1, is GAGVSQSPSNKVTEKGKDVELRCDPISGHTALYWYRQSLGQGLEFLIYFQGNSAPDKSGLPSDRFSAERTGGSVSTLTIQRTQQEDSAVYLCASSLVASRRDEQFFGPGTRLTVL.